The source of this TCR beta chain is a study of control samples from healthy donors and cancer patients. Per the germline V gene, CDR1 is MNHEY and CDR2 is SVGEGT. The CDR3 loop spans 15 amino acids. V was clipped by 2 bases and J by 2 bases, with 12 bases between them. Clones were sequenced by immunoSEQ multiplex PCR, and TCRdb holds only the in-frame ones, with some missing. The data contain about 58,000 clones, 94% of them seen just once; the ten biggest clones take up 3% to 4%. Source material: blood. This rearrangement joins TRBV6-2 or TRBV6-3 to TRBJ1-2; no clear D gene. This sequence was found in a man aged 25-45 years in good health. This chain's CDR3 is CASSYLPVDNYGYTF. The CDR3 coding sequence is TGTGCCAGCAGTTACCTTCCTGTTGACAACTATGGCTACACCTTC.